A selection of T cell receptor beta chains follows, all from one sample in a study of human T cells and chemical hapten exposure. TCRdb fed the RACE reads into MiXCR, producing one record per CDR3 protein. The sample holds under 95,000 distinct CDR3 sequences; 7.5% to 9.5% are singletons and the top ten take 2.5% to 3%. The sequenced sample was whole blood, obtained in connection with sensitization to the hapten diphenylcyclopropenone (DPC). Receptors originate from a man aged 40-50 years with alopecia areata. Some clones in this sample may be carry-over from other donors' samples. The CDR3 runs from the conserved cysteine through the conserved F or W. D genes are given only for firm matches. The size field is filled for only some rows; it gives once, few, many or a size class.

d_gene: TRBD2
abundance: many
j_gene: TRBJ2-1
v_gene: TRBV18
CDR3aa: CASSPPGTSGTEPFF
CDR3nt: TGTGCCAGCTCACCACCAGGGACTAGCGGGACTGAACCGTTCTTC

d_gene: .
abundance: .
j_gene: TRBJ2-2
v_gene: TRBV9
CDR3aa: CASTPTGANTGELFF
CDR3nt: TGTGCCAGCACCCCTACAGGCGCGAACACCGGGGAGCTGTTTTTT

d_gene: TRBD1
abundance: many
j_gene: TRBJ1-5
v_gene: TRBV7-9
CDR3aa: CASSLVVGTGTLYSNQPQHF
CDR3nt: TGTGCCAGCAGCTTAGTAGTGGGGACAGGGACCTTATATAGCAATCAGCCCCAGCATTTT

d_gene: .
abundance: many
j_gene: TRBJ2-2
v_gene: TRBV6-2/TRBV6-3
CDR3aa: CASSYRRPGELFF
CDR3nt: TGTGCCAGCAGTTATCGGAGGCCCGGGGAGCTGTTTTTT

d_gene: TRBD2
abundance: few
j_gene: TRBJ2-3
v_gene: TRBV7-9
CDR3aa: CASSASSGLERTDTQYF
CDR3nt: TGTGCCAGCAGCGCCTCCTCGGGACTAGAACGCACAGATACGCAGTATTTT

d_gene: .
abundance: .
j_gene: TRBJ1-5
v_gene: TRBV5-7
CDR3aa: CASSFELTSQPQHF
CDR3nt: TGTGCCAGCAGCTTTGAGTTGACATCTCAGCCCCAGCATTTT

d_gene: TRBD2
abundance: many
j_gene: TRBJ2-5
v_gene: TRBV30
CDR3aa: CACTRGTSRQETQYF
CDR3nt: TGTGCCTGCACCCGAGGGACTAGCCGCCAAGAGACCCAGTACTTC

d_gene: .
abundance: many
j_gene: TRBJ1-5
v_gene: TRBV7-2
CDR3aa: CASSRQENQPQHF
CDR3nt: TGTGCCAGCAGCAGACAGGAAAATCAGCCCCAGCATTTT

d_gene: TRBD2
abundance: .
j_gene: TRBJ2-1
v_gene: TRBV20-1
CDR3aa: CSARAQLAGGTNEQFF
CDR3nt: TGCAGTGCTAGAGCCCAGCTAGCGGGAGGAACCAATGAGCAGTTCTTC

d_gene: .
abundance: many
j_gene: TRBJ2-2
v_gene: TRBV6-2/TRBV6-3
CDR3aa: CASSRAGAGELFF
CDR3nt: TGTGCCAGCAGTCGGGCCGGGGCCGGGGAGCTGTTTTTT

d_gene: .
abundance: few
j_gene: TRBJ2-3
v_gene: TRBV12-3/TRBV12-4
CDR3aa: CASSPKYTQYF
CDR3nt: TGTGCCAGCTCCCCGAAGTATACGCAGTATTTT

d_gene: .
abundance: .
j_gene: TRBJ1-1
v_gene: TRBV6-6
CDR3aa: CASSYTAGEAFF
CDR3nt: TGTGCCAGCAGTTACACGGCCGGAGAAGCTTTCTTT

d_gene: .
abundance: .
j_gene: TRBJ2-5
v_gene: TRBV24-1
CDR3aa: CATSDLGQGTGETQYF
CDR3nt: TGTGCCACCAGTGATTTAGGCCAGGGGACGGGGGAGACCCAGTACTTC

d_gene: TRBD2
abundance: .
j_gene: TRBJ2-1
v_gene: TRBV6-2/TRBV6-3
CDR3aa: CASSFGLAGVMQFF
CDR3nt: TGTGCCAGCAGTTTTGGACTAGCGGGAGTGATGCAGTTCTTC

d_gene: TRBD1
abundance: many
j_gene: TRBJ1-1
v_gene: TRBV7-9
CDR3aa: CASSSDRGAMNTEAFF
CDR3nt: TGTGCCAGCAGCTCGGACAGGGGCGCCATGAACACTGAAGCTTTCTTT

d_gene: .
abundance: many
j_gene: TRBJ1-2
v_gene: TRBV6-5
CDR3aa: CASTITGRHRSYTF
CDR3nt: TGTGCCAGCACCATTACGGGCAGGCACCGGAGCTACACCTTC

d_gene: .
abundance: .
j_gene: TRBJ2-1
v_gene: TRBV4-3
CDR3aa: CASSRGETHNEQFF
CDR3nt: TGCGCCAGCAGCCGAGGGGAGACCCACAATGAGCAGTTCTTC

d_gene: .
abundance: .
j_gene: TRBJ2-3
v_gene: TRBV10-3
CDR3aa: CATRGPADTQYF
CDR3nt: TGTGCCACCAGGGGCCCAGCAGATACGCAGTATTTT

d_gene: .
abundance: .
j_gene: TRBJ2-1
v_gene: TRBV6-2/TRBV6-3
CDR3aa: CASSAGNEQFF
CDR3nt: TGTGCCAGCAGCGCCGGCAATGAGCAGTTCTTC

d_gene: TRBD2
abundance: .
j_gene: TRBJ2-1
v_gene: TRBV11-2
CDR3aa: CASSPGLAGDKQFF
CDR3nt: TGTGCCAGCAGCCCGGGACTAGCGGGCGATAAGCAGTTCTTC

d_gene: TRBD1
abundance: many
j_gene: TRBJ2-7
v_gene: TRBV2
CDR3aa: CASTPLGQDYEQYF
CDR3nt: TGTGCCAGCACCCCCTTGGGACAGGACTACGAGCAGTACTTC

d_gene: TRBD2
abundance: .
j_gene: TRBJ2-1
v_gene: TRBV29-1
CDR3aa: CSVELLAVYNEQFF
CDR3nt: TGCAGCGTAGAACTCCTAGCGGTGTACAATGAGCAGTTCTTC

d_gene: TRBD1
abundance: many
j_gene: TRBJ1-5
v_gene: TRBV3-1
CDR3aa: CASSQTTGQGNNQPQHF
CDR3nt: TGTGCCAGCAGCCAGACTACCGGACAGGGGAATAATCAGCCCCAGCATTTT

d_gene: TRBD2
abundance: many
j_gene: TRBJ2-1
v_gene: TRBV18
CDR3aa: CASSPRTSGSSYEQFF
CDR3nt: TGTGCCAGCTCACCTCGGACTAGCGGGAGCAGTTATGAGCAGTTCTTC

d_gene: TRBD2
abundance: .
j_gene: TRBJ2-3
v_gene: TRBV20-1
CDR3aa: CSARDYTSGSLDTQYF
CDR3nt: TGCAGTGCTAGAGATTATACTAGCGGGAGCTTGGATACGCAGTATTTT

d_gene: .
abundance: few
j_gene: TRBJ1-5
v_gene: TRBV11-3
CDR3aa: CASSSQFPLINQPQHF
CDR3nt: TGTGCCAGCAGCTCGCAATTTCCCCTAATCAATCAGCCCCAGCATTTT

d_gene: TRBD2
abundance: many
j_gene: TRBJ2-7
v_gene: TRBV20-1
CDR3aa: CSARGASSGSPAEYF
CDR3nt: TGCAGTGCTAGAGGCGCGTCTAGCGGGAGCCCTGCGGAGTACTTC

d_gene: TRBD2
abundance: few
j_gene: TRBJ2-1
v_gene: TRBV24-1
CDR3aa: CATSDLQLAGTNEQFF
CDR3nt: TGTGCCACCAGTGATTTGCAACTAGCGGGAACCAATGAGCAGTTCTTC

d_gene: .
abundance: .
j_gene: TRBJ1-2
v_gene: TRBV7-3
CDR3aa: CASSPSGRYNYGYTF
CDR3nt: TGTGCCAGCAGCCCATCAGGGAGATATAACTATGGCTACACCTTC

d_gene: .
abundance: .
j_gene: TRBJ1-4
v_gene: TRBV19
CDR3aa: CASSIGGGEKLFF
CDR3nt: TGTGCCAGTAGTATAGGGGGTGGAGAAAAACTGTTTTTT

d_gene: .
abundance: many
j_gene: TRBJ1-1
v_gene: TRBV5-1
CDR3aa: CASSLGAQDEAFF
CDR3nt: TGCGCCAGCAGCTTGGGGGCGCAGGATGAAGCTTTCTTT

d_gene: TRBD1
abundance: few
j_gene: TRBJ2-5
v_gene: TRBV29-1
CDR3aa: CSADRAQETQYF
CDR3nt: TGCAGCGCCGACAGGGCCCAAGAGACCCAGTACTTC

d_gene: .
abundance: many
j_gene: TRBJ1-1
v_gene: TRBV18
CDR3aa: CASSPTGNTEAFF
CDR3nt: TGTGCCAGCTCACCGACAGGGAACACTGAAGCTTTCTTT

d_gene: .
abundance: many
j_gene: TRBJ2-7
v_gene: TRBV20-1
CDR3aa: CSARAGTFTYEQYF
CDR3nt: TGCAGTGCGCGAGCCGGGACGTTCACCTACGAGCAGTACTTC

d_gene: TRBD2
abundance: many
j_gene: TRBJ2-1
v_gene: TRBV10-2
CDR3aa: CASSPAASGIGYNEQFF
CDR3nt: TGCGCCAGCAGCCCCGCGGCTAGCGGGATAGGCTACAATGAGCAGTTCTTC

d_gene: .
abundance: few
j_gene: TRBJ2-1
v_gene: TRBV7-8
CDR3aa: CASSLARGPNSYNEQFF
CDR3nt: TGTGCCAGCAGCTTAGCGCGGGGCCCCAACTCCTACAATGAGCAGTTCTTC

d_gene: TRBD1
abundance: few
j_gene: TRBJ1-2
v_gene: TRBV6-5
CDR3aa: CASSLEQGPYGYTF
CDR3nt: TGTGCCAGCAGTCTCGAACAGGGGCCCTATGGCTACACCTTC

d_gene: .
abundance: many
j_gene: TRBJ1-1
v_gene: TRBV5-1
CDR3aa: CASSLQQGGTEAFF
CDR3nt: TGCGCCAGCAGCCTCCAACAGGGAGGAACTGAAGCTTTCTTT

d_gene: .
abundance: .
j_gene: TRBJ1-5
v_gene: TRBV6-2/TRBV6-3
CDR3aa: CASSYSLTGAGDQPQHF
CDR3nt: TGTGCCAGCAGTTACTCCTTAACTGGAGCGGGGGATCAGCCCCAGCATTTT

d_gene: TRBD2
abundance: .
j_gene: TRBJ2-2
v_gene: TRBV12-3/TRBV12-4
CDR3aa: CASSFSGRNTGELFF
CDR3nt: TGTGCCAGCAGTTTTAGCGGGAGGAACACCGGGGAGCTGTTTTTT

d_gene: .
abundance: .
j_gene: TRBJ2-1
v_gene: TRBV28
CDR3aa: CASSLRENNEQFF
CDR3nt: TGTGCCAGCAGTTTAAGGGAAAACAATGAGCAGTTCTTC

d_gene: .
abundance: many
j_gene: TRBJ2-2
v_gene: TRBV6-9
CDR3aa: CASSAGTPTGELFF
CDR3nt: TGTGCCAGCAGTGCCGGGACTCCCACCGGGGAGCTGTTTTTT

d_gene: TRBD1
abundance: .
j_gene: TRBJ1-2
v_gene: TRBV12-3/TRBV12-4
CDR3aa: CASSGQGPANYGYTF
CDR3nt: TGTGCCAGCAGTGGACAGGGGCCGGCTAACTATGGCTACACCTTC

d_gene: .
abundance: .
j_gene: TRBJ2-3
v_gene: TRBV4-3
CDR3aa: CASSQDRSSTDTQYF
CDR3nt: TGCGCCAGCAGCCAAGACCGGTCTAGCACAGATACGCAGTATTTT

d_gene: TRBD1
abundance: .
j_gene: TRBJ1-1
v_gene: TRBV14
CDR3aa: CASSTGGNTEAFF
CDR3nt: TGTGCCAGCAGCACAGGGGGAAACACTGAAGCTTTCTTT

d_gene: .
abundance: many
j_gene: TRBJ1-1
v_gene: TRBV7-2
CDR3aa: CASSGKVTEAFF
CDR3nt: TGTGCCAGCAGCGGGAAAGTCACTGAAGCTTTCTTT

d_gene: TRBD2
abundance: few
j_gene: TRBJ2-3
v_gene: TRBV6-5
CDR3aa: CASSYSGLAKGVGISTDTQYF
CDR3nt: TGTGCCAGCAGTTACTCAGGACTAGCTAAGGGAGTGGGCATCAGCACAGATACGCAGTATTTT

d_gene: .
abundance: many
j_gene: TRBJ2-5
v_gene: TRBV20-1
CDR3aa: CSATLRDKAEETQYF
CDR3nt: TGCAGTGCTACCCTCCGGGACAAAGCGGAAGAGACCCAGTACTTC

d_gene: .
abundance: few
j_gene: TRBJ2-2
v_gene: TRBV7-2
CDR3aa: CASSLGLASNTGELFF
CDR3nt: TGTGCCAGCAGCTTAGGGCTAGCCTCGAACACCGGGGAGCTGTTTTTT